These T cell receptor beta chains were read from a single sample in a study of T-cell memory formation after mild COVID-19. TCRdb independently ran MiXCR on the 5' RACE reads; one entry per CDR3 protein. This sample has approximately 400,000 distinct CDR3 sequences, with around 17% found just once. Sequencing input: PBMCs or a T cell subset sorted from them (not recorded which). These receptors originate from a man aged 18 to 29 who had mild COVID-19 (a few samples of this study predate the infection). Cell type and time point are not known. Each CDR3 is given without its conserved first and last residue.

v_gene | CDR3aa
TRBV2 | ASTVDSGANNEQF
TRBV7-3 | ASSLAVSGGVTEEQF
TRBV12-3/TRBV12-4 | ASSPSGTGDTGELF
TRBV10-3 | AINPNAGGTDTQY
TRBV29-1 | SVVSAKLEETQY
TRBV5-1 | ASSLPGDTGELF
TRBV7-9 | ASSLEVSNTEAF
TRBV5-1 | ASSLSGQGNEQF
TRBV9 | ASSASGGSTDTQY
TRBV27 | ASRLRQGSPMGLF
TRBV12-3/TRBV12-4 | ASAGPMNTEAF
TRBV7-2 | ASSFGLAGGGDTQY
TRBV6-5 | ASSYVLGTETQY
TRBV30 | AWSVVMSGEQF
TRBV25-1 | ANTTGENEKLF
TRBV7-6 | ASSPSGPGLGTQY
TRBV6-2/TRBV6-3 | ASTKGGHMRTGELF
TRBV27 | ASSLSYEYGYT
TRBV9 | ASSPTLGLTDTQY
TRBV11-2 | ASSPLQGPKNIQY
TRBV20-1 | SAESGDRYNQPQH
TRBV5-1 | ASSLGPLGGYTEAF
TRBV5-1 | ASSSTTPTSGAYNEQF
TRBV27 | ASAEDRSYGYT
TRBV7-3 | ASSQQGSTDTQY
TRBV20-1 | SAHGSESGANVLT
TRBV10-3 | AITGDQETQY
TRBV29-1 | SVEGALGETQY
TRBV7-6 | ASSLGGQRNTEAF
TRBV5-1 | ASRFTEGTNEKLF
TRBV5-6 | ASSLVRTSGANVLT
TRBV4-1 | ASSQSGQGPNSPLH
TRBV24-1 | ATSPARTKEKLF
TRBV15 | ATSLDIRLNTEAF
TRBV7-2 | ASREQLGFSYEQY
TRBV10-3 | AISAGSYEQY
TRBV4-1 | ASSPLSRTGVSYEQY
TRBV7-2 | ASSAMTSTDTQY
TRBV21-1 | ASSKIRRRNTEAF
TRBV6-2/TRBV6-3 | ASSYAADTQY
TRBV7-9 | ASRRALQETQY
TRBV3-1 | ASRSGTRGPSYEQY
TRBV3-1 | ASSQRGSTEAF
TRBV4-1 | ASSREEAYNEQF
TRBV5-1 | ASSGGGTSGTTDTQY
TRBV20-1 | SARPRSSYEQY
TRBV19 | ASSSRGFHGYT
TRBV3-1 | ASSRRQASSEQF
TRBV6-6 | ASSLGGALDTQY
TRBV12-3/TRBV12-4 | ASSWSVRETQY